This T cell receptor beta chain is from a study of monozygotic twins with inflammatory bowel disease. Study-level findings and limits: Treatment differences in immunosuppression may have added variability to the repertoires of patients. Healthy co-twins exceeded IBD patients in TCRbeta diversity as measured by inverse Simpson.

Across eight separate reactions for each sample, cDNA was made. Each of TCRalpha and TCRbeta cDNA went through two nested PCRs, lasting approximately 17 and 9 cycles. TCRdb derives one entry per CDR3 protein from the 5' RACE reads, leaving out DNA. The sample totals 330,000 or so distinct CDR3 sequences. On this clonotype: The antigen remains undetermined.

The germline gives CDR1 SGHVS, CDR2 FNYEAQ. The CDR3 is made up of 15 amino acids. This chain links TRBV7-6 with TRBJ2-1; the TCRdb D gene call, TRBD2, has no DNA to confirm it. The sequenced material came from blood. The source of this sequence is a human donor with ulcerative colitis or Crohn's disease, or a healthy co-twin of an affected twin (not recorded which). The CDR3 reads CASSQLAGGNNEQFF.